Listed below are T cell receptor beta chains from one sample, sequenced in a study of cytomegalovirus exposure and HLA in healthy donors. The protocol was immunoSEQ multiplex PCR, while the TCRdb copy is restricted to in-frame clones and leaves out a portion. Of some 100,000 clones listed, approximately 81% are singletons. The sample was PBMCs. The receptors derive from a woman in her twenties or thirties in good health and CMV-seronegative. Both conserved end residues are part of each CDR3. Fields, in order: V gene, CDR3 length, J gene, clone size, D gene, CDR3 DNA, CDR3 protein. D genes are given only for firm matches. The listing skips clone size in some rows; elsewhere it reads once, few, many or a size class.

>TRBV19|13|TRBJ2-1|.|.
TGTGCCAGTAGTATTCCCCCTGGGAGGGAGCAGTTCTTC
CASSIPPGREQFF
>TRBV7-8|12|TRBJ2-1|.|TRBD2
TGTGCCAGCAGCTTAGGGGCGGGAGAAGAGGTCTTC
CASSLGAGEEVF
>TRBV11-2|12|TRBJ1-1|.|TRBD1
TGTGCCAGCAGCGGGACAGTGAGTGAAGCTTTCTTT
CASSGTVSEAFF
>TRBV6-6|15|TRBJ2-1|.|TRBD2
TGTGCCAGCAGTTATCTAGCGGGATTGTACAATGAGCAGTTCTTC
CASSYLAGLYNEQFF
>TRBV10-1|19|TRBJ1-1|.|TRBD1
TGCGCCAGCATGAGTTCCCATCAAAGGACAGGGGACTTTAACACTGAAGCTTTCTTT
CASMSSHQRTGDFNTEAFF
>TRBV27|13|TRBJ1-5|.|.
TGTGCCAGCAGTTTATACAGAAATCAGCCCCAGCATTTT
CASSLYRNQPQHF
>TRBV9|16|TRBJ2-7|.|.
TGTGCCAGCAGCGTAGACCCGTCGGGGGAGGCCTACGAGCAGTACTTC
CASSVDPSGEAYEQYF
>TRBV10-1|18|TRBJ1-2|once|TRBD1
TGCGCCAGCAGGGGGGGACAGGGGGCTTTTTGGGAGAACTATGGCTACACCTTC
CASRGGQGAFWENYGYTF
>TRBV2|14|TRBJ2-3|.|TRBD2
TGTGCCAGCAGTGAGGGACTAGCGGGAGATACGCAGTATTTT
CASSEGLAGDTQYF
>TRBV6-5|15|TRBJ2-7|.|TRBD1
TGTGCCAGCAGTAACACAGGGGGTAGCTCCTACGAGCAGTACTTC
CASSNTGGSSYEQYF
>TRBV5-8|14|TRBJ2-7|.|TRBD1
TGTGCCAGCAGCCTGTCCGGGACAGTCTTCCGCCAGTACTTC
CASSLSGTVFRQYF
>TRBV6-1|15|TRBJ2-5|.|TRBD1
TGTGCCAGCAGTGAAAATACAGGGGGGAAAGAGACCCAGTACTTC
CASSENTGGKETQYF
>TRBV10-3|15|TRBJ1-5|.|.
TGTGCCATCAGTGAGTCAAAACAGGGCAATCAGCCCCAGCATTTT
CAISESKQGNQPQHF
>TRBV19|15|TRBJ1-5|.|.
TGTGCCAGTAGACGAGGACAGTCTAGCAATCAGCCCCAGCATTTT
CASRRGQSSNQPQHF
>TRBV11-2|16|TRBJ2-1|.|TRBD2
TGTGCCAGCAGCTCGATAGCGGGAGGGCCTAACAATGAGCAGTTCTTC
CASSSIAGGPNNEQFF
>TRBV18|18|TRBJ1-5|once|TRBD1
TGTGCCAGCTCACAGTTTAGTCCGGGACAGAATAGCAATCAGCCCCAGCATTTT
CASSQFSPGQNSNQPQHF
>TRBV2|13|TRBJ2-5|.|.
TGTGCCAGCAGTGTCGAACGGAGGGGGACCCAGTACTTC
CASSVERRGTQYF
>TRBV5-4|16|TRBJ2-1|.|TRBD2
TGTGCCAGCAGCTTGGATGACGGGAGGGTTTACAATGAGCAGTTCTTC
CASSLDDGRVYNEQFF
>TRBV27|17|TRBJ2-5|.|TRBD2
TGTGCCAGCAGTTTTCTGGGGGGGAGCAGCGGGGCCGAGACCCAGTACTTC
CASSFLGGSSGAETQYF
>TRBV7-9|15|TRBJ2-3|.|.
TGTTCCAGCAGTCCAAACGGGGTACGCACAGATACGCAGTATTTT
CSSSPNGVRTDTQYF
>TRBV7-8|16|TRBJ2-7|.|.
TGTGCCAGCAGCGCTAGCTCCGGGACAAGGAACTACGAGCAGCACTTC
CASSASSGTRNYEQHF
>TRBV7-9|14|TRBJ1-2|.|.
TGTGCCAGCACTTGGGACACCCAAACCCTAAGCTACACCTTC
CASTWDTQTLSYTF
>TRBV27|15|TRBJ1-2|few|.
TGTGCCAGCAGTTTATCCGGGGGACTTAACTATGGCTACACCTTC
CASSLSGGLNYGYTF
>TRBV5-6|15|TRBJ2-7|.|TRBD2
TGTGCCAGCAGCGTGCCGGGACTACATACCTACGAGCAGTACTTC
CASSVPGLHTYEQYF
>TRBV19|16|TRBJ1-1|few|.
TGTGCCAGTAGTATAGTACCAGGAGGCCCAAACACTGAAGCTTTCTTT
CASSIVPGGPNTEAFF
>TRBV25-1|16|TRBJ1-1|few|TRBD1
TGTGCCAGCAGTGTGTCCCGGGACAGGGGGTACTCGAGGGCTTTCTTT
CASSVSRDRGYSRAFF
>TRBV27|15|TRBJ2-3|once|TRBD2
TGTGCCAGCAGTCCCAGTGCAGCGGGGACAGATACGCAGTATTTT
CASSPSAAGTDTQYF
>TRBV10-2|14|TRBJ2-1|.|TRBD2
TGCGCCTACAAGACAGCGGGAAATCGAAATGAGCAGTTCTTC
CAYKTAGNRNEQFF
>TRBV15|15|TRBJ1-4|.|.
TGTGCCACCAGCAGACATAGTCCAACTAATGAAAAACTGTTTTTT
CATSRHSPTNEKLFF
>TRBV7-2|15|TRBJ2-3|.|.
TGTGCCAGCAGCCCCACGGCGGGATATACAGATACGCAGTATTTT
CASSPTAGYTDTQYF
>TRBV15|16|TRBJ2-1|.|TRBD2
TGTGCCACCAGCAGGCTTCTAGCGGGAAACTACAATGAGCAGTTCTTC
CATSRLLAGNYNEQFF
>TRBV9|18|TRBJ2-1|.|TRBD2
TGTGCCAGCAGCCCTTCGACTAGCGGGAGGCAGTTGGGCAATGAGCAGTTCTTC
CASSPSTSGRQLGNEQFF
>TRBV4-3|18|TRBJ2-1|once|TRBD2
TGCGCCAGCAGCCAAGATCTGGGGGTGGCTAGCGGGAGTAATGAGCAGTTCTTC
CASSQDLGVASGSNEQFF
>TRBV29-1|12|TRBJ2-1|.|.
TGCAGCGTTGTATCAGGGTTCAATGAGCAGTTCTTC
CSVVSGFNEQFF
>TRBV28|11|TRBJ2-2|.|.
TGTGCCAGCAGTTTCGGCGGGGAGCTGTTTTTT
CASSFGGELFF
>TRBV15|16|TRBJ2-7|.|.
TGTGCCACCAGCAAGGGCGGGCAACTAGGGTCCTACGAGCAGTACTTC
CATSKGGQLGSYEQYF
>TRBV4-3|14|TRBJ2-7|.|.
TGCGCCAGCAGCCAAGGGGGGGACCCCCACGAGCAGTACTTC
CASSQGGDPHEQYF
>TRBV4-2|17|TRBJ1-3|.|.
TGTGCCAGCAGCCAGGTCTTTGGGGGGGCGGAAGGAAACACCATATATTTT
CASSQVFGGAEGNTIYF
>TRBV7-3|15|TRBJ2-1|once|TRBD2
TGTGCCAGCAGCTCCGGACTAGCGGGATGGGATGAGCAGTTCTTC
CASSSGLAGWDEQFF
>TRBV7-2|13|TRBJ2-7|.|.
TGTGCCAGCAGCTCCGGGAACTCCTACGAGCAGTACTTC
CASSSGNSYEQYF
>TRBV13|13|TRBJ2-5|.|.
TGTGCCAGCAGCCTCAGATCCCAAGAGACCCAGTACTTC
CASSLRSQETQYF
>TRBV11-3|15|TRBJ2-5|.|TRBD1
TGTGCCAGCAGCCAAAGACAGGGGGAGGCAGAGACCCAGTACTTC
CASSQRQGEAETQYF
>TRBV6-5|14|TRBJ2-7|.|.
TGTGCCAGCAGTTACTCACAGCGGACCTACGAGCAGTACTTC
CASSYSQRTYEQYF
>TRBV6-1|12|TRBJ1-6|.|.
TGTGCCAGCAGAAGGGGCTACTCACCCCTCCACTTT
CASRRGYSPLHF
>TRBV10-3|20|TRBJ2-1|.|TRBD2
TGTGCCATCAGTGACCGGACTAGCGGGAGGACCCCTATAGGAGGGAATGAGCAGTTCTTC
CAISDRTSGRTPIGGNEQFF
>TRBV2|14|TRBJ1-4|.|.
TGTGCCGGAAAATCAGGGGCGGAAAATGAAAAACTGTTTTTT
CAGKSGAENEKLFF
>TRBV11-3|14|TRBJ2-3|.|TRBD2
TGTGCCAGCAGCTTGACTAGCTCCACAGATACGCAGTATTTT
CASSLTSSTDTQYF
>TRBV9|13|TRBJ2-5|once|.
TGTGCCAGCAGCGTAGAAGGGGAAGAGACCCAGTACTTC
CASSVEGEETQYF
>TRBV5-5|15|TRBJ2-1|.|TRBD2
TGTGCCAGCAGCGTAATAGCGGGGCAGTACAATGAGCAGTTCTTC
CASSVIAGQYNEQFF
>TRBV28|13|TRBJ1-1|.|TRBD1
TGTGCCAGCAGGACAGGGGCTGTCACTGAAGCTTTCTTT
CASRTGAVTEAFF
>TRBV19|13|TRBJ2-3|.|TRBD1
TGTGCCAGTAGTATGACAGGGTCAGATACGCAGTATTTT
CASSMTGSDTQYF
>TRBV19|13|TRBJ1-1|.|TRBD1
TGTGCCAGTACTTACACAGGGGTCACTGAAGCTTTCTTT
CASTYTGVTEAFF